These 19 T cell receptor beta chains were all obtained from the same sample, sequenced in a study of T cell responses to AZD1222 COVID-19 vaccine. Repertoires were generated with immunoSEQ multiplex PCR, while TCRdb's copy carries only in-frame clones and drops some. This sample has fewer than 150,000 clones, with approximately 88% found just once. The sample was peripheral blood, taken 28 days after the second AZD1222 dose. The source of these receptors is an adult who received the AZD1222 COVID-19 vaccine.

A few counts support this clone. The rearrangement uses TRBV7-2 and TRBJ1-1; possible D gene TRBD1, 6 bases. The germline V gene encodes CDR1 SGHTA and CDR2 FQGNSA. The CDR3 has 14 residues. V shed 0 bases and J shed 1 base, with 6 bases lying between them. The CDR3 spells CASSLATGNTEAFF. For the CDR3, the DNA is TGTGCCAGCAGCTTAGCGACAGGGAACACTGAAGCTTTCTTT.

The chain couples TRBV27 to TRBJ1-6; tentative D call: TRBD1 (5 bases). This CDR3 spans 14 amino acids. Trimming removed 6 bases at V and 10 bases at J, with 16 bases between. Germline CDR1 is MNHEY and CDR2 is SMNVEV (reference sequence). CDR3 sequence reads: CASREGSRESPLHF. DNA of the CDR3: TGTGCCAGCAGGGAGGGGTCACGAGAGTCACCCCTCCACTTT.

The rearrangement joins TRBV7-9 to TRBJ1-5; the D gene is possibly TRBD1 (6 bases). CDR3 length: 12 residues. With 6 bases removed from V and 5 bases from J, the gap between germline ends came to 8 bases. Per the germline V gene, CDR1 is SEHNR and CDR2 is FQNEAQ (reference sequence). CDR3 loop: CASSRGDQPQHF. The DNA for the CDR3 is TGTGCCAGCAGTAGGGGGGATCAGCCCCAGCATTTT. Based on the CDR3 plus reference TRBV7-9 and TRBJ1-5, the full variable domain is DTGVSQNPRHKITKRGQNVTFRCDPISEHNRLYWYRQTLGQGPEFLTYFQNEAQLEKSRLLSDRFSAERPKGSFSTLEIQRTEQGDSAMYLCASSRGDQPQHFGDGTRLSIL.

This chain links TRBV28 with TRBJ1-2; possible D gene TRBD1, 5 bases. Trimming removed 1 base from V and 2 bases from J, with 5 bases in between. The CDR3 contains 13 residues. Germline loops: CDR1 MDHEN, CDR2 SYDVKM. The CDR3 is CASSLSGNYGYTF. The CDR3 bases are TGTGCCAGCAGTTTATCAGGGAACTATGGCTACACCTTC.

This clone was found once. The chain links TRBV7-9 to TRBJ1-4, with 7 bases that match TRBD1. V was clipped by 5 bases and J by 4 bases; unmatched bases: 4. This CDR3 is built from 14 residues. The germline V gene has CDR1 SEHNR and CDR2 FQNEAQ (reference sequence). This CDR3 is CASSTGQVNEKLFF. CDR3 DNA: TGTGCCAGCAGCACCGGACAGGTTAATGAAAAACTGTTTTTT.

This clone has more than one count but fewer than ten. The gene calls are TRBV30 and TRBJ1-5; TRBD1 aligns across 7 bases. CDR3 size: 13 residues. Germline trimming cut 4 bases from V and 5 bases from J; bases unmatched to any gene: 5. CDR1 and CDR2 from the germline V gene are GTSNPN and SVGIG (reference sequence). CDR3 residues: CAWTGGSDQPQHF. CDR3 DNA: TGTGCCTGGACAGGGGGATCGGATCAGCCCCAGCATTTT. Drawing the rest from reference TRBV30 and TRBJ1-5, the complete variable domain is SQTIHQWPATLVQPVGSPLSLECTVEGTSNPNLYWYRQAAGRGLQLLFYSVGIGQISSEVPQNLSASRPQDRQFILSSKKLLLSDSGFYLCAWTGGSDQPQHFGDGTRLSIL.

The CDR3 loop is CASSQDSQNTEAFF. The CDR3 DNA sequence: TGCGCCAGCAGCCAGGACAGTCAGAACACTGAAGCTTTCTTT. This chain joins TRBV5-1 and TRBJ1-1, with D possibly matching TRBD1 (6 bases). V was trimmed by 4 bases and J by 1 base, leaving 11 bases between them. The CDR3 has 14 residues. Germline V gene data show CDR1 as SGHRS and CDR2 as YFSETQ.

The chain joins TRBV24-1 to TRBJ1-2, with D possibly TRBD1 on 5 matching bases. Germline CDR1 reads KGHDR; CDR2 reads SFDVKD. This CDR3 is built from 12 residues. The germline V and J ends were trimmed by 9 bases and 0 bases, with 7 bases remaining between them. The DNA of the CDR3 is TGTGCCACCTGGGACCCTAACTATGGCTACACCTTC. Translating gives CATWDPNYGYTF.

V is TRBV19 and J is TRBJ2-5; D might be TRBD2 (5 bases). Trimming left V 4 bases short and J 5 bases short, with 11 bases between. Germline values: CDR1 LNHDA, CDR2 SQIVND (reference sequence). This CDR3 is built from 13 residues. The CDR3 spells CASSKGWEETQYF. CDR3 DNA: TGTGCCAGTAGTAAAGGGTGGGAGGAGACCCAGTACTTC.

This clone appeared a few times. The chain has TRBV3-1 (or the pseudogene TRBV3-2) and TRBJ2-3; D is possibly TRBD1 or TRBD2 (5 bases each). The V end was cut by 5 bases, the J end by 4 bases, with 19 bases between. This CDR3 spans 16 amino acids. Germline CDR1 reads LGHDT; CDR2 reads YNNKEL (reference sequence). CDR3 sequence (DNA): TGTGCCAGCAGCTCCAAGTTTACCGGGGCGCCAGATACGCAGTATTTT. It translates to CASSSKFTGAPDTQYF.

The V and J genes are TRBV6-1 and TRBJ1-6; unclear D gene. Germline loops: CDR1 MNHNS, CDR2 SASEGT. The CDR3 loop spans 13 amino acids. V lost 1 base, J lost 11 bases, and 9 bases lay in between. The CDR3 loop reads CASSEGTRAPLHF. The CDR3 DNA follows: TGTGCCAGCAGTGAAGGAACACGGGCACCCCTCCACTTT.

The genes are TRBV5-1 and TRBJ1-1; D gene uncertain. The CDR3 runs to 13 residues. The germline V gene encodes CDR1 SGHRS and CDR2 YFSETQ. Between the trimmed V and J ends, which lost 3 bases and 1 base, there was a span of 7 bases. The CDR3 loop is CASSWRANTEAFF. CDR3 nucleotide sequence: TGCGCCAGCAGCTGGAGGGCGAACACTGAAGCTTTCTTT.

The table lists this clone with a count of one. CDR3 amino acids: CASSKVASYNEQFF. The CDR3 nucleotides read TGTGCCAGCAGCAAAGTAGCGTCTTACAATGAGCAGTTCTTC. The chain uses TRBV7-8 and TRBJ2-1, with D possibly matching TRBD2 (5 bases). Between the trimmed V and J ends, which lost 5 bases and 4 bases, there was a span of 12 bases. There are 14 residues in the CDR3. Germline CDR1 SGHVS, CDR2 FQNEAQ. Complete variable domain (other parts from reference TRBV7-8 and TRBJ2-1): GAGVSQSPRYKVAKRGQDVALRCDPISGHVSLFWYQQALGQGPEFLTYFQNEAQLDKSGLPSDRFFAERPEGSVSTLKIQRTQQEDSAVYLCASSKVASYNEQFFGPGTRLTVL.

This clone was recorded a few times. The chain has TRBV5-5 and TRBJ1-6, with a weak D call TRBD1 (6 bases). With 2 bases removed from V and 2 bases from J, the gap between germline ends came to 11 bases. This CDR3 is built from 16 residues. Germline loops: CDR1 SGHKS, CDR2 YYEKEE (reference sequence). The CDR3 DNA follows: TGTGCCAGCAGCTTTAGACAGGCCGCCTATAATTCACCCCTCCACTTT. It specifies CASSFRQAAYNSPLHF.

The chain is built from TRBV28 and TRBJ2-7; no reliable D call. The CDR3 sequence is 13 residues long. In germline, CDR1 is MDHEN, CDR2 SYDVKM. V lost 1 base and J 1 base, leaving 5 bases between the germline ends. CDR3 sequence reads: CASSLLDSYEQYF. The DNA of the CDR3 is TGTGCCAGCAGTTTATTGGATTCCTACGAGCAGTACTTC.

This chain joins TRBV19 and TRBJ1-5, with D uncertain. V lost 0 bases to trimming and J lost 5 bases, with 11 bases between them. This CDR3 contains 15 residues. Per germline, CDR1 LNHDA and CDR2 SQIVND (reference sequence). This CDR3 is CASSIDLSGDQPQHF. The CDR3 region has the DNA TGTGCCAGTAGTATAGATCTATCGGGTGATCAGCCCCAGCATTTT.

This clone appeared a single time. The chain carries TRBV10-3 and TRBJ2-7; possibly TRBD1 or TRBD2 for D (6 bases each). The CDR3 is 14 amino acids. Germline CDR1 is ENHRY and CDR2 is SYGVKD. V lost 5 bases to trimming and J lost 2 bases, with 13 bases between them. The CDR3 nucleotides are TGTGCCATCAGTAGTTCCGGGGGCCCCTACGAGCAGTACTTC. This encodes CAISSSGGPYEQYF.

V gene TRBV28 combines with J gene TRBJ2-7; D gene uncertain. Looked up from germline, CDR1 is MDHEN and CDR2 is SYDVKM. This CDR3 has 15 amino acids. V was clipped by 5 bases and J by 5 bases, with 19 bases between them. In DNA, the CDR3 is TGTGCCAGCAGTCCCCCCACCACCCGCGCCCACGAGCAGTACTTC. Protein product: CASSPPTTRAHEQYF.

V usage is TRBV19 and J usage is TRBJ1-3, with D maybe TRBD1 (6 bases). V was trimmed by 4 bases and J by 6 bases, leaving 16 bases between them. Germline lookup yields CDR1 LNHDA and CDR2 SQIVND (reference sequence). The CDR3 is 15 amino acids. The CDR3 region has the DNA TGTGCCAGTAGTAATCTTGGGGGGCCGGAAAACACCATATATTTT. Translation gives CASSNLGGPENTIYF.